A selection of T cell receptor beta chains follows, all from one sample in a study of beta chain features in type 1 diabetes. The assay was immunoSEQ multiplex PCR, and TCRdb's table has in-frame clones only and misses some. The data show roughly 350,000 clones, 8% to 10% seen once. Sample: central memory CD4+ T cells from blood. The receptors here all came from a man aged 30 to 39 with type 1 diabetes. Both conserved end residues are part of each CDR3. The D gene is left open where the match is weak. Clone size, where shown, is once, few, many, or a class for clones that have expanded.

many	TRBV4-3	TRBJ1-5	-	TGCGCCAGCAGCCAAGGGGAAGCTCAGCCCCAGCATTTT	CASSQGEAQPQHF
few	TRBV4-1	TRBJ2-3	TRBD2	TGCGCCAGCAGGAGGACTAGTGTTGGCGCCAAGACAGATACGCAGTATTTT	CASRRTSVGAKTDTQYF
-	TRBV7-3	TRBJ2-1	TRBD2	TGTGCCAGCAGCTCCCGAGGGACTAGCGGAGGAGTTAGCTCCTACAATGAGCAGTTCTTC	CASSSRGTSGGVSSYNEQFF
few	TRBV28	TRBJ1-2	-	TGTGCCAGCAGGGCGACAGGAGTCTATGGCTACACCTTC	CASRATGVYGYTF
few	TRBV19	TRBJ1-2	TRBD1	TGTGCCAGCAAGGGACAGAGTGACTATGGCTACACCTTC	CASKGQSDYGYTF
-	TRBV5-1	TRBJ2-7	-	TGCGCCAGCAGCTTGGCCCTGGGGAGCCGCGAGCAGTACTTC	CASSLALGSREQYF
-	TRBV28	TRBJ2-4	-	TGTGCCAACGACAGTGATATAGCCAAAAACATTCAGTACTTC	CANDSDIAKNIQYF
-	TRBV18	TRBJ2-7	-	TGTGCCAGCTCACCAGGGGTTGGAACCTACGAGCAGTACTTC	CASSPGVGTYEQYF
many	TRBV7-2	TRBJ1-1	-	TGTGCCAGCAGCTCACTGTGGGGGAACACTGAAGCTTTCTTT	CASSSLWGNTEAFF
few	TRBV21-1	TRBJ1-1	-	TGTGCCAGCAGCCTTACAGGGGCGCCGGCTTTCTTT	CASSLTGAPAFF
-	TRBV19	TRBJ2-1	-	TGTGCCAGTACCGACAGGGAGGCCTACAATGAGCAGTTCTTC	CASTDREAYNEQFF
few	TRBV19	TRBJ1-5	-	TGTGCCAGTAGTTCGGCCAACACCAAAACAGAGGGCAATCAGCCCCAGCATTTT	CASSSANTKTEGNQPQHF
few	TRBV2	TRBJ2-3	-	TGTGCCAGCAAAGGGAGCACAGATACGCAGTATTTT	CASKGSTDTQYF
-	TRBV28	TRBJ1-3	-	TGTGCCAGCAGTCCTCCGGGGGAGGGAGACGGAAACACCATATATTTT	CASSPPGEGDGNTIYF
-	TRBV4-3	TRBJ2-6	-	TGCGCCAGCAGCCAGGGCCTCCCAGGCTCTGGGGCCAACGTCCTGACTTTC	CASSQGLPGSGANVLTF
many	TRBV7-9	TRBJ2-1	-	TGTGCCAGCAGCTTAGCGTTAGAGGCAAATGAGCAGTTCTTC	CASSLALEANEQFF
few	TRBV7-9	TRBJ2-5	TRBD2	TGTGCCAGCAGCCGGGGACTAGCGGGAGGACAAGAGACCCAGTACTTC	CASSRGLAGGQETQYF
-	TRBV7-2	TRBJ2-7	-	TGTGCCAGCAGCTTAGTCAACAACCCCGGTGGCATTGAGCAGTACTTC	CASSLVNNPGGIEQYF
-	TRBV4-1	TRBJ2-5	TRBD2	TGCGCCAGCAGCCCTCCCGGGAGGGGGGGAGAGACCCAGTACTTC	CASSPPGRGGETQYF
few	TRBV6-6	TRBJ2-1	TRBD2	TGTGCCAGCAGTACAAAAACTAGCGGGAGGGACAATGAGCAGTTCTTC	CASSTKTSGRDNEQFF
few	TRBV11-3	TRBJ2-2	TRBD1	TGTGCCAGCAGCAATTATCAGGGGGCGCTGACCGGGGAGCTGTTTTTT	CASSNYQGALTGELFF
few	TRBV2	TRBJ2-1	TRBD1	TGTGCCAGCAGTGGGCGGGGACAGGGGGCTTACAATGAGCAGTTCTTC	CASSGRGQGAYNEQFF
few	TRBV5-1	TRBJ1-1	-	TGCGCCAGCAGCTCGGACAGCCTGAACACTGAAGCTTTCTTT	CASSSDSLNTEAFF
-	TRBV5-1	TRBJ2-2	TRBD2	TGCGCCAGCAGGTTAGCGGGAGGGTCGAACACCGGGGAGCTGTTTTTT	CASRLAGGSNTGELFF
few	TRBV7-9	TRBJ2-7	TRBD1	TGTGCCAGCAGCCTCAGCCTTGGGACAGGGCGATACTACGAGCAGTACTTC	CASSLSLGTGRYYEQYF
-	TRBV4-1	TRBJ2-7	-	TGTGCCAGCAGCCAAGAACAGGGCCACTCCTACGAGCAGTACTTC	CASSQEQGHSYEQYF
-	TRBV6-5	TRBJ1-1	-	TGTGCCAGCAGGTCACGGACGAACACTGAAGCTTTCTTT	CASRSRTNTEAFF
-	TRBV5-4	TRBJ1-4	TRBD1	TGTGCCAGCAGCTTACGACAGGGGGAGACTGAAAAACTGTTTTTT	CASSLRQGETEKLFF
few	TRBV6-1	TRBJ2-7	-	TGTGCCAGCAGTCCGAACTCCTACGAGCAGTACTTC	CASSPNSYEQYF
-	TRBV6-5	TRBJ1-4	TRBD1	TGTGCCAGCGCACTGAGGGGACAGAGTAATGAAAAACTGTTTTTT	CASALRGQSNEKLFF
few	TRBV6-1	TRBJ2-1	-	TGTGCCGGTTCGCGATTGGGCTACAATGAGCAGTTCTTC	CAGSRLGYNEQFF
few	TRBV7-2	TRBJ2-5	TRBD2	TGTGCCAGCAGGCGGACTAGTTTGGGGGAGACCCAGTACTTC	CASRRTSLGETQYF
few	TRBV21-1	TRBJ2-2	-	TGTGCCAGCAGCAAAGCGCGATTGACTAGCGGGAGGAACACCGGGGAGCTGTTTTTT	CASSKARLTSGRNTGELFF
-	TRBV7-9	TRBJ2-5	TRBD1	TGTGCCAGCAGCTTAGGGGACAGGGATCGGGAGACCCAGTACTTC	CASSLGDRDRETQYF
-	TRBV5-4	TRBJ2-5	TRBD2	TGTGCCAGCAGCCCGCCGGGACTAGCGGGAAATCGCCAAGAGACCCAGTACTTC	CASSPPGLAGNRQETQYF
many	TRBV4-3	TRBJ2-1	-	TGCGCCAGCAGCCAAGAGGTTCCTAGGGCCCCTAGGGGGAATGAGCAGTTCTTC	CASSQEVPRAPRGNEQFF
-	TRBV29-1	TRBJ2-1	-	TGCAGCGTTGAGAGGGACCATAACAATGAGCAGTTCTTC	CSVERDHNNEQFF
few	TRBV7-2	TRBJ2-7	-	TGTGCCAGCAGCTTAGATCAAGGAGGGACTGGGGCCCTCTACGAGCAGTACTTC	CASSLDQGGTGALYEQYF
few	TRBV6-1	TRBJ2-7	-	TGTGCCAGCAGGATCCCGGCGGGGTCCTACGAGCAGTACTTC	CASRIPAGSYEQYF
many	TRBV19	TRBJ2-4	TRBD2	TGTGCCAGCCGTAGCGGGAGTGCCAAAAACATTCAGTACTTC	CASRSGSAKNIQYF
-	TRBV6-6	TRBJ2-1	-	TGTGCCAGCAGTTCACAGGGCTATGAGCAGTTCTTC	CASSSQGYEQFF
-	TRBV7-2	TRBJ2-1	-	TGTGCCAGCAGCTTAGGCCGGGGAGTAGAATCCTACAATGAGCAGTTCTTC	CASSLGRGVESYNEQFF
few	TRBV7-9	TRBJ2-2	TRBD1	TGTGCCAGCAGTTGGGACAGCACCGGGGAGCTGTTTTTT	CASSWDSTGELFF
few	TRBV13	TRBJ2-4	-	TGTGCCAGCAGCCGACTTACAACGGGAAACATTCAGTACTTC	CASSRLTTGNIQYF
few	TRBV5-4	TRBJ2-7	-	TGTGCCAGCAGCGAAACAGGGTTATCCTACGAGCAGTACTTC	CASSETGLSYEQYF
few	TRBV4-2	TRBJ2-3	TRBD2	TGTGCCAGCAGCCAAGATGCGTCGGCGCGGGAGCCCCCCCCAGATACGCAGTATTTT	CASSQDASAREPPPDTQYF
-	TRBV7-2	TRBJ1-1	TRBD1	TGTGCCAGCAGCTTCCCGACAGGGGGAAGCACTGAAGCTTTCTTT	CASSFPTGGSTEAFF
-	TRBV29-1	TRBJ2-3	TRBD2	TGCAGCGTTGAAGGGGGGGGAGGCGCAGATACGCAGTATTTT	CSVEGGGGADTQYF
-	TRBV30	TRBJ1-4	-	TGTGCCTGGAGTAAAGGACGAGCTAATGAAAAACTGGTTTTT	CAWSKGRANEKLVF
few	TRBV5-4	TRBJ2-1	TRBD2	TGTGCCAGCAGCTTGGGAGCGGGAGGCTCCTACAATGAGCAGTTCTTC	CASSLGAGGSYNEQFF
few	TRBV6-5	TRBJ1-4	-	TGTGCCAGCAGTTTCCGGGACCTTAATGAAAAACTGTTTTTT	CASSFRDLNEKLFF
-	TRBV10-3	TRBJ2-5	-	TGTGCCATCAGTGAGGGTGGCAGGTCCAATTCTTTTGGGACCCAGTACTTC	CAISEGGRSNSFGTQYF
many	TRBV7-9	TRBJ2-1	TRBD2	TGTGCCAGCAGCCCCCCCGGGACTAGCGGGAGATGGGCTCGAGATGAGCAGTTCTTC	CASSPPGTSGRWARDEQFF
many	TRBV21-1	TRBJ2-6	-	TGTGCCAGTCCTCCAGGTGGGACACAACCTTCCTGTGGGGCCAACGTCCTGACTTTC	CASPPGGTQPSCGANVLTF
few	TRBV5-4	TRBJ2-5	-	TGTGCCAGCAGCCAAGCCCCACAGGGATCCAGTGGGGAGACCCAGTACTTC	CASSQAPQGSSGETQYF
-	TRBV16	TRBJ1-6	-	TGTGCCAGCTGCGGGACGGATTCACCCCTCCACTTT	CASCGTDSPLHF
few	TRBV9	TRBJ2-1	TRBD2	TGTGCCAGCAGCGTAATTTGGCTAGCGGGAGAAGGTGAGCAGTTCTTC	CASSVIWLAGEGEQFF
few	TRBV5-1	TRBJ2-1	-	TGCGCCAGTGGACAGTCCAATGAGCAGTTCTTC	CASGQSNEQFF
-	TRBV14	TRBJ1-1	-	TGTGCCAGCAGCCCAGCCCTCGGAGCTTTAACCGAAGCTTTCTTT	CASSPALGALTEAFF